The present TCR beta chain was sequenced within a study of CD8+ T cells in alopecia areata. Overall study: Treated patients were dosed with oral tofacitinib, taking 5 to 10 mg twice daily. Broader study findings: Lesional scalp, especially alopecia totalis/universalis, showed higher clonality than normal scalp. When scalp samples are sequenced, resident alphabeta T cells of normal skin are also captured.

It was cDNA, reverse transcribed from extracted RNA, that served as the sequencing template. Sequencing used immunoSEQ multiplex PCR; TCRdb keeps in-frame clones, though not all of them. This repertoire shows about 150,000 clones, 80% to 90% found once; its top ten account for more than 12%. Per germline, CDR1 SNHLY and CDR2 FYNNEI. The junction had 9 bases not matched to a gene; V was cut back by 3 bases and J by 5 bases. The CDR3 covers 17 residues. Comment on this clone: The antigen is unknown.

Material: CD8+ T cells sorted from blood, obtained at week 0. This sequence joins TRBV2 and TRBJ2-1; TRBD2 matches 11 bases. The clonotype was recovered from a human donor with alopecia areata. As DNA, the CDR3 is TGTGCCAGCAGTGAGCCCCTTAGCGGGGGGGATGACAATGAGCAGTTCTTC. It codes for CASSEPLSGGDDNEQFF.